This T cell receptor (beta chain) originates from a study of blood T cells in healthy people across ages. Findings and limits, study-wide: Estimates of diversity drawn from one million T cells were considered underestimates.

The donors, aged roughly 6 to 90, were healthy Caucasians from Russia. Roughly 10 milliliters of peripheral blood were drawn from each donor. With a J-beta primer mix and a sample-barcoded 5' primer, a second PCR ran 7 to 11 cycles. A template-switch adaptor with 12 random nucleotides tagged each cDNA molecule. MiXCR, applied by TCRdb to the 5' RACE reads, yields one record per CDR3 protein. The table lists 850,000 to 1,300,000 distinct CDR3 sequences, more than 35% of them singletons. Points on this clonotype: Its antigen is not identified.

Germline values: CDR1 MNHEY, CDR2 SVGAGI. The CDR3 runs to 15 residues. The sequence came from a woman aged 55-75 years in good health. The sequenced sample was blood. The genes are TRBV6-5 and TRBJ2-5; 7 positions match TRBD2. The end of the DNA is better explained by TRBJ2-7, so the J call may be wrong. CDR3 sequence reads: CASSSGGLIRSEQYF. CDR3 nucleotides: TGTGCCAGCAGTTCGGGGGGACTAATACGGAGCGAGCAGTACTTC.